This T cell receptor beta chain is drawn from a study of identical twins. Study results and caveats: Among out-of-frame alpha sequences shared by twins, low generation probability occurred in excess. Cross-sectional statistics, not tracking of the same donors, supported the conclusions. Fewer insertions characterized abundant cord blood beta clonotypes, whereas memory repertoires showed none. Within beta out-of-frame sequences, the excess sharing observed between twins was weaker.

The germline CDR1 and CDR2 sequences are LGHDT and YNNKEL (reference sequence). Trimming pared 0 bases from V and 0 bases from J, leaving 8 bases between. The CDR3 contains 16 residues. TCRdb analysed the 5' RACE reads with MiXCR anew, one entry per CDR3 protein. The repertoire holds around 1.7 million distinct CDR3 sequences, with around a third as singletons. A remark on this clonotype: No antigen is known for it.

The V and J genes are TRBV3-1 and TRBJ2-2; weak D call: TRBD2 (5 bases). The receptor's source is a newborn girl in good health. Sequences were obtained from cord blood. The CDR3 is CASSQDQTTNTGELFF. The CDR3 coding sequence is TGTGCCAGCAGCCAAGATCAGACTACGAACACCGGGGAGCTGTTTTTT.